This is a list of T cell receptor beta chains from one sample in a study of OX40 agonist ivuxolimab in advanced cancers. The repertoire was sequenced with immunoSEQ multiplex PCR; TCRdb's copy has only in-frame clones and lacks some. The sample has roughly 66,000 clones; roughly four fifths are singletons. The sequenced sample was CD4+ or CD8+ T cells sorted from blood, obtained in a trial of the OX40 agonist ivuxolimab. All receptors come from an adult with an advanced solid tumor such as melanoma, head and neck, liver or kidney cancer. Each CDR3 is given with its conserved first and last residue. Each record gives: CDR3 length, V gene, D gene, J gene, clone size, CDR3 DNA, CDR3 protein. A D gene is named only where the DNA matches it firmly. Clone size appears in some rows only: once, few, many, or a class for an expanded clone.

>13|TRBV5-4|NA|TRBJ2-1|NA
TGTGCCAGCAGCTTGGGATCCTACAATGAGCAGTTCTTC
CASSLGSYNEQFF
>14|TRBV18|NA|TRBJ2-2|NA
TGTGCCAGCTCAGGACTTGCGAACACCGGGGAGCTGTTTTTT
CASSGLANTGELFF
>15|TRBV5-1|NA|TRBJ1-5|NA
TGCGCCAGCAGCTCGGAGGGACGGAGCAATCAGCCCCAGCATTTT
CASSSEGRSNQPQHF
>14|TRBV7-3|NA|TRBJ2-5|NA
TGTGCCAGCAGCTTAGATAGTGCTCAGGAGACCCAGTACTTC
CASSLDSAQETQYF
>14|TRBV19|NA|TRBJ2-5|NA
TGTGCCAGTAGTATAGGTGGTTCGTCGGAGACCCAGTACTTC
CASSIGGSSETQYF
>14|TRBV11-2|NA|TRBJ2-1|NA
TGTGCCAGCAGCTTAGACAGGGGCAATTTTGAGCAGTTCTTC
CASSLDRGNFEQFF
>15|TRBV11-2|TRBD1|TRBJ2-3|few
TGTGCCAGCAGCTTAGATAACAGGGGGACTGATACGCAGTATTTT
CASSLDNRGTDTQYF
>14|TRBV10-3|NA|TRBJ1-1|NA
TGTGCCATCAGTGAGTCCATGATGAACACTGAAGCTTTCTTT
CAISESMMNTEAFF
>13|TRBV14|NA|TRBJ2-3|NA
TGTGCCAGCAGCCTCAGGGGCGCGGATACGCAGTATTTT
CASSLRGADTQYF
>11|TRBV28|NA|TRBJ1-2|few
TGTGCAGGGGGTCCTAACTATGGCTACACCTTC
CAGGPNYGYTF
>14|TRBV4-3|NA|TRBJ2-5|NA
TGCGCCAGCAGCCAAGGACAGGACCAAGAGACCCAGTACTTC
CASSQGQDQETQYF
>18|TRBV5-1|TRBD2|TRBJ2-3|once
TGCGCCAGCAGCTACGGGGTTAGCGGGAGAGGGGGCACAGATACGCAGTATTTT
CASSYGVSGRGGTDTQYF
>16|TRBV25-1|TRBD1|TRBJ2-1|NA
TGTGCCAGCAGACCAAACAGGGGAATCCTCTACAATGAGCAGTTCTTC
CASRPNRGILYNEQFF
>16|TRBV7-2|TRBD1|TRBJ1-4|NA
TGTGCCAGCAGCCGAGGCCCGGGACAGGGAACTGAAAAACTGTTTTTT
CASSRGPGQGTEKLFF
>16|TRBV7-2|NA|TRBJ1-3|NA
TGTGCCAGCAGCCCTACCGGGTCCCAAACTGGAAACACCATATATTTT
CASSPTGSQTGNTIYF
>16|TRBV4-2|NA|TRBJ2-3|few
TGTGCCAGCAGCCAAGAATCTACCCCCCGGACAGATACGCAGTATTTT
CASSQESTPRTDTQYF
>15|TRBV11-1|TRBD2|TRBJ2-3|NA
TGTGCCAGCAGCCCCTATAGGGAGGGCGCAGATACGCAGTATTTT
CASSPYREGADTQYF
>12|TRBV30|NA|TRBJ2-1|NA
TGTGCCTGGAGTGTACGAGGGGATGAGCAGTTCTTC
CAWSVRGDEQFF
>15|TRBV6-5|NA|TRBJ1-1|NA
TGTGCCAGCAGTTACTCTTCGAGCCCGAACACTGAAGCTTTCTTT
CASSYSSSPNTEAFF
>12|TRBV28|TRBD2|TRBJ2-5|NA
TGTGCCAGCAGTTGGCGGGGGGGGGCCCAGTACTTC
CASSWRGGAQYF
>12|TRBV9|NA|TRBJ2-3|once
TGTGCCAGCAGCTTAGGACCGGATACGCAGTATTTT
CASSLGPDTQYF
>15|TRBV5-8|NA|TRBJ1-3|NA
TGTGCCAGCAGGCCCAGGGGAGTAGCTGGAAACACCATATATTTT
CASRPRGVAGNTIYF
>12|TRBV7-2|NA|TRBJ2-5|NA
TGTGCCAGCAGCCGGAGTCAAGAGACCCAGTACTTC
CASSRSQETQYF
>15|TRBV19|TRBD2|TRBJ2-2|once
TGTGCCAGTCAGGGGACTAGCGGACGTACCGGGGAGCTGTTTTTT
CASQGTSGRTGELFF
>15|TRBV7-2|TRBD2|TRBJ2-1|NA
TGTGCCAGCAGCTTATGGGCGGGAGGCTACAATGAGCAGTTCTTC
CASSLWAGGYNEQFF
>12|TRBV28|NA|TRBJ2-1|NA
TGTGCCAGCAGTTTATCTGTGCATGAGCAGTTCTTC
CASSLSVHEQFF
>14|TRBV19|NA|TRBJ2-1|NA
TGTGCCATTAGTAGCGGCAACTCCTACAATGAGCAGTTCTTC
CAISSGNSYNEQFF
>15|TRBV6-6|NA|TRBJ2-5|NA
TGTGCCAGCAGTTACTCGTCATTGACGGGAGAGACCCAGTACTTC
CASSYSSLTGETQYF
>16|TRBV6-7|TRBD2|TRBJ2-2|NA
TGTGCCAGCAGTTACTCTGGCGGGGGTGGGACCGGGGAGCTGTTTTTT
CASSYSGGGGTGELFF
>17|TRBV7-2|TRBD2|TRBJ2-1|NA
TGTGCCAGCAGCCCCCGACTAGCGGCACAGTTCTACAATGAGCAGTTCTTC
CASSPRLAAQFYNEQFF
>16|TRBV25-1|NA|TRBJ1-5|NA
TGTGCCAGCAGTGGAGTGGACAAGGCTAGCAATCAGCCCCAGCATTTT
CASSGVDKASNQPQHF
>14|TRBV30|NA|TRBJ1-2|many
TGTGCCTGGATTCGGGGTTCGGGGTACTATGGCTACACCTTC
CAWIRGSGYYGYTF
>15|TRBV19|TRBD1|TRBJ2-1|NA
TGTGCCAGTAGTAGCAGGGACAGGGGGCGGAATGAGCAGTTCTTC
CASSSRDRGRNEQFF
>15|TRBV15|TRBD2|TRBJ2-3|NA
TGTGCCACCAGCAGTTTAGCGGGAGAGGAGGATACGCAGTATTTT
CATSSLAGEEDTQYF
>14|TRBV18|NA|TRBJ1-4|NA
TGTGCCAGCTCACAAGGACAGAATAATGAAAAACTGTTTTTT
CASSQGQNNEKLFF
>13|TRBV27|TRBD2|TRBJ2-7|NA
TGTGCCAGCAGTTTATCCGTGGGGGGGGAGCAGTACTTC
CASSLSVGGEQYF
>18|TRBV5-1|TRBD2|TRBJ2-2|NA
TGCGCCAGCAGCCTTCGAAGTGGGAGCGGGGCGAACACCGGGGAGCTGTTTTTT
CASSLRSGSGANTGELFF
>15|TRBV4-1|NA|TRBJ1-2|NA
TGCGCCAGCAGCCAAGAAGCAGGAGCTAACTATGGCTACACCTTC
CASSQEAGANYGYTF
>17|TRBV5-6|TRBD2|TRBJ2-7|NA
TGTGCCAGCAGCCTAAGGCCATTAGCGGGAGGGCCCTACGAGCAGTACTTC
CASSLRPLAGGPYEQYF
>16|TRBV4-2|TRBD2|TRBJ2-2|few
TGTGCCAGCAGCCAAGATGGGACTAGAAAGGGGAGGGAGCTGTTTTTT
CASSQDGTRKGRELFF
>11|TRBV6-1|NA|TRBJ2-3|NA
TGTGCCAGCAGTCTGACAGATACGCAGTATTTT
CASSLTDTQYF
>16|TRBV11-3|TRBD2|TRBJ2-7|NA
TGTGCCAGCAGCTGGGGGACTAGCGGGAGTCTCGACGAGCAGTACTTC
CASSWGTSGSLDEQYF
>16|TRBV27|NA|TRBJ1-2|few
TGTGCCAGCAGTTTATCCCCGGAATGGGGAGACTATGGCTACACCTTC
CASSLSPEWGDYGYTF
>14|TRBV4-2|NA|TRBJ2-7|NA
TGTGCCAGCAGCCAAGACGGATCCACCTACGAGCAGTACTTC
CASSQDGSTYEQYF
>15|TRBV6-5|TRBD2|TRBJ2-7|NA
TGTGCCAGCCATACTAGGACTAGCAGCTCCTACGAGCAGTACTTC
CASHTRTSSSYEQYF
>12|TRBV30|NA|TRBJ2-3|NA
TGTGCCTGGACACCTAGCACAGATACGCAGTATTTT
CAWTPSTDTQYF
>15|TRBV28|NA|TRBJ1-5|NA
TGTGCCAGCAGTCAGACATGGCCAAGCAATCAGCCCCAGCATTTT
CASSQTWPSNQPQHF
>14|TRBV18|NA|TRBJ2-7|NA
TGTGCCACCCATCCTGGGGGACAAAACTACGAGCAGTACTTC
CATHPGGQNYEQYF
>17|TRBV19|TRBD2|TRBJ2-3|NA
TGTGCCAGTAGTCCCCGTGGGACTAGCGGGAGCACAGATACGCAGTATTTT
CASSPRGTSGSTDTQYF
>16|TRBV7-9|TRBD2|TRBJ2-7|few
TGTGCCAGCAGCTTAGGGGGCGGGAGGGTTTCCTACGAGCAGTACTTC
CASSLGGGRVSYEQYF